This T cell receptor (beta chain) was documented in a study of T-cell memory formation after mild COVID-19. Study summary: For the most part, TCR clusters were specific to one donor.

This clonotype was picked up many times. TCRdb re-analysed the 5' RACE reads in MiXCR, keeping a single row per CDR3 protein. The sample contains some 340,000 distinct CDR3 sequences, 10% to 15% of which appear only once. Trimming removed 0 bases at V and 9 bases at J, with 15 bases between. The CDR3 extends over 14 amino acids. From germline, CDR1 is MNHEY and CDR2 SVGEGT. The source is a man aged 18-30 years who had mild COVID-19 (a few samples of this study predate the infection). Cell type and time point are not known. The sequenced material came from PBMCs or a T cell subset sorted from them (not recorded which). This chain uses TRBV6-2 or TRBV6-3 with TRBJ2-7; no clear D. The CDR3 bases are TGTGCCAGCAGTTACTCGGATGGGCAACCCGTGCAGTACTTC. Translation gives CASSYSDGQPVQYF.